This record looks at one TCR beta chain sequence and its context. This record comes from a study of cytomegalovirus exposure and HLA in healthy donors. V lost 2 bases to trimming and J lost 3 bases; unmatched junction nucleotides: 12. This CDR3 contains 18 residues. The germline V gene has CDR1 MGHRA and CDR2 YSYEKL. The primer mix had 60 Vbeta and 13 Jbeta primers. Sequenced by immunoSEQ multiplex PCR; TCRdb stores in-frame clones only, minus some. Among 65,000 to 70,000 clones listed, around 76% were seen once. This chain joins TRBV4-1 and TRBJ2-5, with TRBD2 identical over 10 bases. Source material: PBMCs. The sequence derives from a man aged 50 to 60 in good health and CMV-seronegative. For the CDR3, the DNA is TGCGCCAGCAGCCAATCTTACCCGGCTAGCGGGGGAAAAGAGACCCAGTACTTC. Amino acid sequence: CASSQSYPASGGKETQYF.